This note documents a single TCR beta chain sequence. There is no known antigen for this receptor. The record has no base qualities; no much larger clone is one base away. From the cysteine through the phenylalanine, the CDR3 covers 15 amino acids. CDR3 DNA is the only sequence kept; it has 45 bases, read in frame from the first base. The CDR1 and CDR2 encoded by the germline V gene are SGHTA and FQGNSA. The junction carries 5 bases between V and J, which are trimmed by 0 bases and 0 bases respectively. Preparation of the library involved the immunoSEQ multiplex PCR assay. TCRdb retrieved this table from immuneACCESS and kept in-frame rearrangements only. Not all clones are present; in checked studies, unresolved V genes account for under half, and no reason is known for the remainder. This sample gives just under 100,000 clones in total; about 94% of them show up just once. The ten largest clones represent 0.99% of the sample.

This sample was included in a study of T cell changes during pregnancy in multiple sclerosis (dated by TCRdb to the late 2010s). In terms of the full investigation: The study looked at changes in the T cell repertoire across pregnancy in women with multiple sclerosis.

This sequence originates from a female donor with multiple sclerosis, enrolled in a pregnancy study. The chain joins TRBV7-2 to TRBJ1-4, with no reliable assignment of the D segment. Sequencing used peripheral blood, obtained after pregnancy. CDR3 reads: CASSLASTTNEKLFF. Read as DNA, the sequence is TGTGCCAGCAGCTTAGCGTCCACAACTAATGAAAAACTGTTTTTT.